The entry below describes one T cell receptor beta chain. Its antigen is as yet unknown. These data come from a study of cytomegalovirus exposure and HLA in healthy donors. General study points: In a later analysis, productive TCRs from donors in an Asian-associated ancestry cluster reportedly carried fewer N-insertions than the cohort mean.

The PCR used 60 Vbeta and 13 Jbeta primers. Sequenced by immunoSEQ multiplex PCR; TCRdb stores in-frame clones only, minus some. The data show about 130,000 clones, around 76% seen once. Sequencing input: PBMCs. The clonotype was recovered from a male donor in good health and CMV-seronegative.

CDR3 loop: CASSPLHREEQFF. The CDR3 DNA sequence: TGTGCCAGCAGCCCACTCCACCGGGAGGAGCAGTTCTTC. The chain couples TRBV7-2 to TRBJ2-1; possibly TRBD2 for D (6 bases). Germline V gene lookup returns CDR1 SGHTA and CDR2 FQGNSA. The CDR3 has 13 amino acids. The V gene lost 5 bases and the J gene lost 10 bases, with 15 bases spanning the gap.